The 14 T cell receptor beta chains below all came from one sample that was sequenced in a study of T cell repertoires in cytomegalovirus infection. TCRdb called the reads again in MiXCR, with one record for every CDR3 protein. The sample yields about 240,000 distinct CDR3 sequences, 9% to 15% seen once. Sample: PBMCs. All receptors come from a human donor in good health (CMV status not recorded). Some clones in this sample may be carry-over from other donors' samples.

Points on this clonotype: A clone one base away is much larger, so this may be a read error. The V call is TRBV7-2, the J call TRBJ2-7; D not certain. The CDR3 sequence is 14 residues long. Per the germline V gene, CDR1 is SGHTA and CDR2 is FQGNSA. CDR3 DNA: TGTGCCAGCAGCTTAAACTACGGCTCCTGCGAGCAGTACTTC. Its translation is CASSLNYGSCEQYF.

This clonotype was recorded a few times. The chain links TRBV7-9 to TRBJ1-1; TRBD1 is a possible D gene (6 bases). Germline CDR1 reads SEHNR; CDR2 reads FQNEAQ (reference sequence). V gave up 1 base and J gave up 5 bases, with 11 bases separating them. CDR3 size: 14 residues. The CDR3 loop is CASSLVQGKTEAFF. CDR3 nucleotide sequence: TGTGCCAGCAGCTTAGTACAGGGTAAGACTGAAGCTTTCTTT.

Regarding this clonotype: Sequence at one end of the junction differs from germline and may be a read error. V and J are TRBV29-1 and TRBJ2-1; D possibly corresponds to TRBD1 (6 bases). Germline V gene sequence: CDR1 SQVTM, CDR2 ANQGSEA. The CDR3 consists of 12 residues. The CDR3 is CSVEVMGHNGLF. CDR3 coding DNA: TGCAGCGTTGAAGTCATGGGACACAACGGGCTCTTC.

This clonotype was seen ten or more times. The chain uses TRBV15 and TRBJ2-1; TRBD1 matches at 7 bases. Germline CDR1 is LNHNV and CDR2 is YYDKDF (reference sequence). V shed 0 bases, J shed 7 bases, and the junction held 15 bases outside the gene matches. The CDR3 consists of 18 residues. The CDR3 DNA is TGTGCCACCAGCAGAGATCCGCTTGACAGGGTGGGGGAAAATGAGCAGTTCTTC. The encoded protein is CATSRDPLDRVGENEQFF.

There are a few counts of this clonotype. The rearrangement links TRBV27 to TRBJ1-5; perhaps TRBD1 as D (5 bases). Germline V gene data show CDR1 as MNHEY and CDR2 as SMNVEV (reference sequence). With 5 bases removed from V and 0 bases from J, the gap between germline ends came to 20 bases. There are 18 residues in the CDR3. CDR3 protein: CASSGFSGGIVSNQPQHF. The CDR3, as DNA: TGTGCCAGCAGTGGGTTTAGTGGGGGAATCGTTAGCAATCAGCCCCAGCATTTT.

The chain recombines TRBV20-1 with TRBJ1-1; a possible D gene is TRBD1 (6 bases). This CDR3 spans 13 amino acids. The germline V and J ends were trimmed by 4 bases and 2 bases, with 11 bases remaining between them. Germline CDR1 reads DFQATT; CDR2 reads SNEGSKA (reference sequence). The CDR3 sequence is CSAIRGFNTEAFF. The CDR3 nucleotides are TGCAGTGCTATCAGGGGCTTTAACACTGAAGCTTTCTTT.

Only a few counts were recorded for this clonotype. The rearrangement links TRBV25-1 to TRBJ1-1, with unresolved D. The CDR3 is 15 residues long. The V end lost 1 base, the J end lost 2 bases, and 11 bases lay between the germline ends. The germline CDR1 and CDR2 sequences are MGHDK and SYGVNS. CDR3 region: CASSELRGLNTEAFF. CDR3 bases: TGTGCCAGCAGTGAATTGCGGGGATTAAACACTGAAGCTTTCTTT. Using reference TRBV25-1 and TRBJ1-1 for the parts outside the CDR3, the full variable domain is EADIYQTPRYLVIGTGKKITLECSQTMGHDKMYWYQQDPGMELHLIHYSYGVNSTEKGDLSSESTVSRIRTEHFPLTLESARPSHTSQYLCASSELRGLNTEAFFGQGTRLTVV.

There are a few counts of this clonotype. The V gene is TRBV11-2, the J gene TRBJ2-6, with D tentatively TRBD1 (5 bases). Germline V gene lookup returns CDR1 SGHAT and CDR2 FQNNGV. V was cut by 2 bases and J by 2 bases, with 7 bases left in between. This CDR3 has 15 residues. The CDR3 sequence is CASSLRGTGANVLTF. CDR3 DNA: TGTGCCAGCAGCTTAAGGGGTACTGGGGCCAACGTCCTGACTTTC. The full variable domain, in which reference TRBV11-2 and TRBJ2-6 provide the parts outside the CDR3, is EAGVAQSPRYKIIEKRQSVAFWCNPISGHATLYWYQQILGQGPKLLIQFQNNGVVDDSQLPKDRFSAERLKGVDSTLKIQPAKLEDSAVYLCASSLRGTGANVLTFGAGSRLTVL.

This clonotype came up a few times. The V and J genes are TRBV6-2 or TRBV6-3 and TRBJ2-5; TRBD2 matches 7 bases. The CDR3 extends over 15 amino acids. V dropped 4 bases and J dropped 1; count of bases not matched to a gene: 6. Germline assignment: CDR1 MNHEY and CDR2 SVGEGT. CDR3 region: CASSLPAGTQETQYF. CDR3 coding DNA: TGTGCCAGCAGTTTACCAGCGGGGACCCAAGAGACCCAGTACTTC.

The chain uses TRBV11-2 and TRBJ2-1, with D perhaps TRBD2 (5 bases). Trimming removed 0 bases from V and 4 bases from J, with 16 bases in between. CDR1 and CDR2 (germline): SGHAT, FQNNGV. The CDR3 has 17 residues. CDR3 sequence reads: CASSLDLGRRGYNEQFF. The CDR3 bases are TGTGCCAGCAGCTTAGATCTAGGGCGTCGGGGATACAATGAGCAGTTCTTC.

This clonotype was picked up a small number of times. The chain recombines TRBV7-2 with TRBJ2-1, with D maybe TRBD2 (5 bases). The CDR3 is made up of 15 amino acids. Germline lookup yields CDR1 SGHTA and CDR2 FQGNSA. Trimming took 5 bases from V and 5 from J, leaving 16 bases between them. CDR3 nucleotide sequence: TGTGCCAGCAGCCTCAATCGCGGGCCCGACAATGAGCAGTTCTTC. This codes for CASSLNRGPDNEQFF.

The table lists this clonotype with a few counts. The genes are TRBV12-3 or TRBV12-4 and TRBJ2-5, with 13 nucleotides matching TRBD2. The CDR3 consists of 15 residues. V was pared by 3 bases and J by 5 bases, with 3 bases of the junction left unmatched. The CDR3, as DNA: TGTGCCAGCAGTTTTACTAGCGGGAGGGGGGAGACCCAGTACTTC. This translates into CASSFTSGRGETQYF.

This clonotype was recorded many times. The rearrangement links TRBV7-2 to TRBJ1-4; maybe TRBD1 (6 bases). Germline lookup yields CDR1 SGHTA and CDR2 FQGNSA. The V gene lost 1 base and the J gene lost 7 bases, with 13 bases spanning the gap. The CDR3 covers 15 residues. In nucleotides, the CDR3 is TGTGCCAGCAGCTTAGTCGGCAGGGGAGGTGAAAAACTGTTTTTT. Protein: CASSLVGRGGEKLFF. Full variable domain (outside the CDR3, taken from reference TRBV7-2 and TRBJ1-4): GAGVSQSPSNKVTEKGKDVELRCDPISGHTALYWYRQSLGQGLEFLIYFQGNSAPDKSGLPSDRFSAERTGGSVSTLTIQRTQQEDSAVYLCASSLVGRGGEKLFFGSGTQLSVL.

The genes are TRBV6-6 and TRBJ2-2; tentatively, D is TRBD1 or TRBD2 (5 bases each). This CDR3 is 18 amino acids long. The germline V gene encodes CDR1 MNHNY and CDR2 SVGAGI (reference sequence). V dropped 2 bases and J dropped 4 bases, with 20 bases sitting between them. CDR3 in amino acids: CASSYGPGRHGLTGELFF. In DNA, the CDR3 is TGTGCCAGCAGTTACGGGCCGGGGCGCCATGGGCTCACCGGGGAGCTGTTTTTT.